This paragraph covers one T cell receptor (beta chain) sequence. Its matching antigen is unknown. Broader study findings: Tumor-infiltrating Treg TCR alpha and beta sequences overlapped most with tumor naive CD4+ T cells, then blood naive. The larger cohort examined one V-J beta rearrangement, not whole repertoires.

The CDR3 is made up of 14 amino acids. Looked up from germline, CDR1 is MDHEN and CDR2 is SYDVKM. V was clipped by 5 bases and J by 0 bases, with 10 bases between them. TCRdb reprocessed the 5' RACE reads with MiXCR, giving one entry per CDR3 protein. The sample includes tens of thousands of distinct CDR3 sequences, 28% of them seen just once. The J gene is TRBJ2-5, the V gene TRBV28; D possibly uses TRBD1 or TRBD2 (6 bases each). Material: tumor-infiltrating memory CD4+ T cells sorted from the breast tumor. Subset noted: memory CD4+ T cells, CD4+CD45RO+CD25-. The sequence was collected from a female donor with breast cancer. CDR3 DNA: TGTGCCAGCAGTCCCGGGGGCAACCAAGAGACCCAGTACTTC. Its protein product is CASSPGGNQETQYF.